This entry is about one T cell receptor beta chain. The data are from a study of early T cells in non-severe SARS-CoV-2 infection. TCRdb re-derived calls from the 5' RACE reads in MiXCR, one entry per CDR3 protein. The sample has more than 85,000 distinct CDR3 sequences, roughly 12% seen once. V lost 5 bases, J lost 5 bases, and 9 bases stayed unmatched. The CDR3 runs to 15 residues. Here the sequenced sample was whole blood, taken at baseline. The gene calls are TRBV12-3 or TRBV12-4 and TRBJ2-1; 7 nucleotides agree with TRBD1. The sequence was collected from an adult who was a healthcare worker with PCR-confirmed SARS-CoV-2 infection or an uninfected control (not recorded which). The DNA for the CDR3 is TGTGCCAGCAGTCCTCGGACAGGTTCAAACAATGAGCAGTTCTTC. Its translation: CASSPRTGSNNEQFF.